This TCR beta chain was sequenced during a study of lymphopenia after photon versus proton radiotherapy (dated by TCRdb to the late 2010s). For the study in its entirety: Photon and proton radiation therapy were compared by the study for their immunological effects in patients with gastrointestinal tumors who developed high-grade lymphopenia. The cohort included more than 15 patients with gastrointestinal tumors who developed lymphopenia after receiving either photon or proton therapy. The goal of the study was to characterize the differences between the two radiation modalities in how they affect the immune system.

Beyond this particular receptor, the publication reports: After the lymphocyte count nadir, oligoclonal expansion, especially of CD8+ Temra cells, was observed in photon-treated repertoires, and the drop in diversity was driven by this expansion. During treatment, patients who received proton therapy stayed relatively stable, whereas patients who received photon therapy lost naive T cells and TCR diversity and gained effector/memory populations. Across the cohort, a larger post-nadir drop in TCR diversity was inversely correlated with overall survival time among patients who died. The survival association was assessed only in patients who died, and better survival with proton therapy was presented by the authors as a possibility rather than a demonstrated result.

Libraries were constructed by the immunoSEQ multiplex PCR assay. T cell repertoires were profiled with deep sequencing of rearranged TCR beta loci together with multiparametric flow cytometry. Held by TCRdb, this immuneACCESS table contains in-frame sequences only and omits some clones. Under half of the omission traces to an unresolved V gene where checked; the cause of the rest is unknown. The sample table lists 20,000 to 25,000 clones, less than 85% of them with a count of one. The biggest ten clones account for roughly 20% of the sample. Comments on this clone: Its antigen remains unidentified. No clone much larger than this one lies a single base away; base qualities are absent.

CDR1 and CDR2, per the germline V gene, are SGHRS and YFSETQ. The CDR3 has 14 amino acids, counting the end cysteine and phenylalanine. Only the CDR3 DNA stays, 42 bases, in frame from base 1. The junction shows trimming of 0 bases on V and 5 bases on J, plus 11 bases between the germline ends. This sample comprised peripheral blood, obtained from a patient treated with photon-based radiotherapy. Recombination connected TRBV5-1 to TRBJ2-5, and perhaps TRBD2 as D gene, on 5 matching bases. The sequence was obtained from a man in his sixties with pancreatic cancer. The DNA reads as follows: TGCGCCAGCAGCTTGGCCGGGAAGAGCGAGACCCAGTACTTC. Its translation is CASSLAGKSETQYF.